Shown below are 19 T cell receptor beta chains from a single sample sequenced in a study of T cells after somatic rescue of genetic block. Libraries were prepared by immunoSEQ multiplex PCR; TCRdb keeps only in-frame clonotypes and omits some of them. The sample lists about 14,000 clones; around three quarters were seen once. Sequenced material: peripheral blood mononuclear cells (PBMCs). These receptors came from a boy between 10 and 17 years old.

This clone has only one observation. CDR3 sequence: CASSLTLSSFPTDTQYF. The CDR3 nucleotides are TGTGCCAGCAGCTTGACTCTCTCTAGCTTTCCAACAGATACGCAGTATTTT. The chain combines TRBV5-6 with TRBJ2-3, with D possibly TRBD2 on 5 matching bases. Germline loops: CDR1 SGHDT, CDR2 YYEEEE. The CDR3 spans 17 residues. With 1 base removed from V and 3 bases from J, the gap between germline ends came to 18 bases.

The chain uses TRBV2 and TRBJ2-5; 10 bases agree with TRBD1. The end of the DNA aligns better with TRBJ2-7, so the J call may be wrong. This CDR3 contains 15 residues. The V gene's germline CDR1 is SNHLY and CDR2 FYNNEI. The CDR3 loop reads CASRRPGQGSYEQYF. Here the CDR3 DNA reads TGTGCCAGCAGGCGGCCGGGACAGGGGTCCTACGAGCAGTACTTC.

The chain is built from TRBV9 and TRBJ2-6; a weak D match, TRBD2 (6 bases). The CDR3 is 18 residues long. V was clipped by 2 bases and J by 0 bases, with 15 bases between them. Germline CDR1 SGDLS, CDR2 YYNGEE. The CDR3 nucleotides are TGTGCCAGCAGCGTCTTTGGTAGCGGAAGCTCTGGGGCCAACGTCCTGACTTTC. It specifies CASSVFGSGSSGANVLTF.

This clone came up a few times. The chain combines TRBV11-2 with TRBJ2-2; maybe TRBD2 (8 bases). This CDR3 region has 18 residues. With 2 bases removed from V and 5 bases from J, the gap between germline ends came to 21 bases. The germline V gene encodes CDR1 SGHAT and CDR2 FQNNGV. CDR3 in amino acids: CASSLLRGRAGVTGELFF. CDR3 nucleotide sequence: TGTGCCAGCAGCTTATTGAGGGGGCGAGCGGGAGTAACCGGGGAGCTGTTTTTT.

The chain has TRBV7-3 and TRBJ2-6; TRBD1 is a possible D gene (5 bases). CDR1 SGHTA and CDR2 FQGTGA come from the germline V gene. This CDR3 contains 16 residues. V was shortened by 3 bases and J by 2 bases, with 11 bases between the two germline ends. The CDR3 nucleotides read TGTGCCAGCAGCTTGGTACAGACAGCTGGGGCCAACGTCCTGACTTTC. Translation gives CASSLVQTAGANVLTF. Full variable domain (outside the CDR3, taken from reference TRBV7-3 and TRBJ2-6): GAGVSQTPSNKVTEKGKYVELRCDPISGHTALYWYRQSLGQGPEFLIYFQGTGAADDSGLPNDRFFAVRPEGSVSTLKIQRTERGDSAVYLCASSLVQTAGANVLTFGAGSRLTVL.

The V gene is TRBV5-5, the J gene TRBJ1-1; D remains ambiguous. The CDR3 loop spans 15 amino acids. Germline lookup yields CDR1 SGHKS and CDR2 YYEKEE (reference sequence). The V end lost 4 bases, the J end lost 1 base, and 14 bases lay between the germline ends. The CDR3 DNA reads as TGTGCCAGCAGCCCCGGGGTCTGGGGGAACACTGAAGCTTTCTTT. Its protein is CASSPGVWGNTEAFF.

The chain carries TRBV18 and TRBJ2-3; D not certain. This CDR3 spans 14 amino acids. The germline CDR1 and CDR2 sequences are KGHSH and LQKENI. V shed 6 bases and J shed 8 bases, with 18 bases lying between them. The CDR3 loop is CASSRNGERATQYF. In DNA, the CDR3 is TGTGCCAGCTCCCGGAATGGTGAGAGAGCTACGCAGTATTTT.

This clone is medium-sized (0.01 to 0.1%) by share. The rearrangement uses TRBV7-2 and TRBJ1-2; TRBD1 aligns across 7 bases. Losses at the gene ends were 6 bases for V and 2 bases for J; bases not matched to a gene: 3. The CDR3 consists of 13 residues. Germline V gene lookup returns CDR1 SGHTA and CDR2 FQGNSA. The CDR3, as DNA: TGTGCCAGCAGGTTGACAGGGAACTATGGCTACACCTTC. Residues: CASRLTGNYGYTF.

The V and J genes are TRBV27 and TRBJ1-1; D unclear. The V end lost 3 bases, the J end lost 2 bases, and 4 bases lay between the germline ends. Germline V gene sequence: CDR1 MNHEY, CDR2 SMNVEV (reference sequence). This CDR3 has 12 amino acids. DNA of the CDR3: TGTGCCAGCAGTTTCGGAAACACTGAAGCTTTCTTT. Translated: CASSFGNTEAFF.

The table lists this clone with a count of one. The rearrangement links TRBV6-6 to TRBJ2-1; TRBD1 matches 8 bases. CDR1 and CDR2 (germline): MNHNY, SVGAGI (reference sequence). V trimming: 2 bases; J trimming: 6 bases; junction bases outside the gene matches: 3. This CDR3 is built from 14 residues. In DNA form, the CDR3 reads TGTGCCAGCAGTTACGGACAGGGACGCAATGAGCAGTTCTTC. Translation gives CASSYGQGRNEQFF.

The chain links TRBV7-9 to TRBJ2-3, with 9 bases lining up with TRBD1. This CDR3 contains 16 residues. The germline CDR1 and CDR2 sequences are SEHNR and FQNEAQ (reference sequence). V shed 5 bases, J shed 1 base, and the junction held 7 bases outside the gene matches. DNA of the CDR3: TGTGCCAGCAGCCCTGGGACAGGGAGAGGCACAGATACGCAGTATTTT. Encoded protein: CASSPGTGRGTDTQYF.

The chain carries TRBV11-2 and TRBJ2-5; unclear D gene. The CDR3 loop spans 14 amino acids. The V gene's germline CDR1 is SGHAT and CDR2 FQNNGV. V dropped 5 bases and J dropped 3 bases, with 13 bases sitting between them. CDR3: CASSQMVGKETQYF. CDR3 DNA sequence: TGTGCCAGCAGCCAAATGGTGGGGAAAGAGACCCAGTACTTC. The full variable domain, in which reference TRBV11-2 and TRBJ2-5 provide the parts outside the CDR3, is EAGVAQSPRYKIIEKRQSVAFWCNPISGHATLYWYQQILGQGPKLLIQFQNNGVVDDSQLPKDRFSAERLKGVDSTLKIQPAKLEDSAVYLCASSQMVGKETQYFGPGTRLLVL.

This chain connects TRBV19 to TRBJ2-2; D is perhaps TRBD1 (5 bases). With 0 bases removed from V and 8 bases from J, the gap between germline ends came to 13 bases. Germline assignment: CDR1 LNHDA and CDR2 SQIVND (reference sequence). The CDR3 consists of 15 residues. CDR3 in amino acids: CASSIDHQGWGELFF. CDR3 sequence (DNA): TGTGCCAGTAGTATAGATCATCAGGGCTGGGGGGAGCTGTTTTTT.

The rearrangement joins TRBV28 to TRBJ2-7; no firm D call. The V gene lost 6 bases and the J gene lost 7 bases, with 19 bases spanning the gap. This CDR3 spans 14 amino acids. Germline CDR1 reads MDHEN; CDR2 reads SYDVKM. CDR3 in amino acids: CASSLSPLMNEQYF. The CDR3 region has the DNA TGTGCCAGCAGCCTCAGCCCTCTGATGAATGAGCAGTACTTC.

The table lists this clone with a count of one. The chain recombines TRBV18 with TRBJ2-7; D is ambiguous. The ends were cut back, 3 bases at V and 2 bases at J, with 11 bases in the middle. CDR1 KGHSH and CDR2 LQKENI come from the germline V gene. The CDR3 covers 14 residues. CDR3 coding DNA: TGTGCCAGCTCACCGTACCAGAGCGCCTACGAGCAGTACTTC. Its protein product is CASSPYQSAYEQYF.

V usage is TRBV18 and J usage is TRBJ2-3, with D unresolved. The germline V gene has CDR1 KGHSH and CDR2 LQKENI. The CDR3 extends over 14 amino acids. V was trimmed by 5 bases and J by 2 bases, leaving 11 bases between them. The CDR3 sequence: CASSEVRTTDTQYF. The CDR3 coding sequence is TGTGCCAGCTCAGAGGTCCGTACCACAGATACGCAGTATTTT.

This rearrangement joins TRBV30 to TRBJ1-2; perhaps TRBD1 as D (6 bases). CDR3 length equals 14 residues. CDR1 and CDR2 from the germline V gene are GTSNPN and SVGIG (reference sequence). V shed 1 base and J shed 1 base, with 10 bases lying between them. The CDR3 DNA is TGTGCCTGGAGTGGGACAGTTTTTAACTATGGCTACACCTTC. It yields the protein CAWSGTVFNYGYTF.

The chain links TRBV21-1 to TRBJ2-1. TRBV21-1 has pseudogene status. The CDR3 is made up of 11 amino acids. CDR3 nucleotide sequence: TGTGCCTGTAGGGATCGACGAGAGCAGTTCTTC. Translating gives CACRDRREQFF.

The chain uses TRBV19 and TRBJ1-5; no reliable D call. The CDR3 has 18 amino acids. V lost 3 bases and J lost 1, with 19 bases in between. The germline V gene encodes CDR1 LNHDA and CDR2 SQIVND (reference sequence). The CDR3 loop is CASSMKPWAFTSNQPQHF. As DNA, the CDR3 is TGTGCCAGTAGTATGAAGCCCTGGGCTTTTACGAGCAATCAGCCCCAGCATTTT.